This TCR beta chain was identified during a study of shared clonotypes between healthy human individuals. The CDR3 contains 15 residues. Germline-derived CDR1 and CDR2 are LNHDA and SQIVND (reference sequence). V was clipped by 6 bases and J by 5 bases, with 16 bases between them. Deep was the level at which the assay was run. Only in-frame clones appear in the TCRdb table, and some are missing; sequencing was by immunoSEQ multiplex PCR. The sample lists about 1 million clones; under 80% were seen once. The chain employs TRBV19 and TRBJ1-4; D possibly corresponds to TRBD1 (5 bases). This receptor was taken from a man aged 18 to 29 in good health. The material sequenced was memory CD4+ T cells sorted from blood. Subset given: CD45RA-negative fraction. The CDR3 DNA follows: TGTGCCAGTAGGGTTGACAGTAGCAGGAATGAAAAACTGTTTTTT. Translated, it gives CASRVDSSRNEKLFF.